This entry features one T cell receptor (beta chain) sequence. Its cognate antigen is unknown. This is likely a read error, given that the CDR3 carries no conserved phenylalanine or tryptophan at its end. Starting material for RNA and DNA co-extraction consisted of about 17-32 mg of unsorted bulk tissue. The sample originates from a study of tumor-infiltrating lymphocytes in primary liver carcinoma. Whole-study results and caveats: Tumor-adjacent and tumor-blood pairs shared less of their repertoires than tumor region pairs shared. Only about 7-24% of top clones were detected in each of the five tumor regions.

V was shortened by 6 bases and J by 13 bases, with 13 bases between the two germline ends. Germline CDR1 reads SEHNR; CDR2 reads FQNEAQ (reference sequence). This CDR3 contains 11 residues. TCR beta cDNA was prepared out of 500 ng total RNA by means of a constant-region primer. TCR beta libraries came from three nested multiplex PCR rounds using slightly modified ARM-PCR. A C-beta reverse primer and TRBV1-TRBV30 forward primers served in each of the first two PCR rounds, at about 10 cycles apiece. TCRdb reprocessed the multiplex PCR reads via MiXCR and lists one record per CDR3 protein. The data show 30,000 to 35,000 distinct CDR3 sequences, with around 80% seen just once and roughly a third held by the top ten.

This TCR came from a man aged 35-49 years with primary liver carcinoma and hepatitis B virus infection. The chain carries TRBV7-9 and TRBJ2-1; D is unclear. The sequenced material came from liver tumor tissue from sampling region 5. This sample's subset: tumor region T5, tumor centre. CDR3 protein: CASSFLGDQFS. The CDR3 DNA follows: TGTGCCAGCAGTTTTCTTGGTGATCAGTTCTCC.